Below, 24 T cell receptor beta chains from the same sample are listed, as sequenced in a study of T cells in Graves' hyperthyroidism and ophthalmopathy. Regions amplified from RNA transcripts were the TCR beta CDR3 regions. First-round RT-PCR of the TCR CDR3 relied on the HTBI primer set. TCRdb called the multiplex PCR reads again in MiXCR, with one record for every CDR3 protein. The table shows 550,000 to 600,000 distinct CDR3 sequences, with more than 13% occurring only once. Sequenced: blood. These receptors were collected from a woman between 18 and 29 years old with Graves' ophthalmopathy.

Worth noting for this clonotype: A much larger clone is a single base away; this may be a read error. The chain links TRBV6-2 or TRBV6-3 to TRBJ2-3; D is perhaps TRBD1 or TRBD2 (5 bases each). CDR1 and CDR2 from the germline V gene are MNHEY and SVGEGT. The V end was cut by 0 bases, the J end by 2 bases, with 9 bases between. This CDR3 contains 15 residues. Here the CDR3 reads CASSYSGTHTDTQYF. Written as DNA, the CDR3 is TGTGCCAGCAGTTACTCAGGGACCCACACAGATACGCAGTATTTT.

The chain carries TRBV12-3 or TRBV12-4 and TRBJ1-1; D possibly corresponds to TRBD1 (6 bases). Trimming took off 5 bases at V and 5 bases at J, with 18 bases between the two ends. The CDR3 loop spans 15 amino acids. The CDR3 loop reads CASSPRRGARTEAFF. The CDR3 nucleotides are TGTGCCAGCAGTCCCCGGCGGGGGGCGCGAACTGAAGCTTTCTTT.

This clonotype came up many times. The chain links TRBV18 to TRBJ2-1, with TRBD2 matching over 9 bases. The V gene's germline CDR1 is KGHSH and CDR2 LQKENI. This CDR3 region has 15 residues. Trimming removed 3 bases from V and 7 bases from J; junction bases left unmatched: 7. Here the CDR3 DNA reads TGTGCCAGCTCACCGATAGCGGGAGTCCGTAATGAGCAGTTCTTC. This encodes CASSPIAGVRNEQFF.

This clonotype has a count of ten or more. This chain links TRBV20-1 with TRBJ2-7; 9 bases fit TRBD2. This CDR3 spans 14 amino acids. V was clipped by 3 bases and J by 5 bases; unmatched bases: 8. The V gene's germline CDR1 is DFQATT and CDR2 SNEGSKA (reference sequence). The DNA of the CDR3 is TGCAGTGCTAGTCCAGCGGGAGGTCCCCACGAGCAGTACTTC. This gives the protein CSASPAGGPHEQYF.

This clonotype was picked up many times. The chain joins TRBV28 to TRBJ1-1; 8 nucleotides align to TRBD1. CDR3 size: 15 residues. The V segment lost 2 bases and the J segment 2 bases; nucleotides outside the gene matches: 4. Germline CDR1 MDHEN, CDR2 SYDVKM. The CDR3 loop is CASSLLGQGNTEAFF. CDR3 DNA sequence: TGTGCCAGCAGTTTACTTGGACAGGGAAACACTGAAGCTTTCTTT.

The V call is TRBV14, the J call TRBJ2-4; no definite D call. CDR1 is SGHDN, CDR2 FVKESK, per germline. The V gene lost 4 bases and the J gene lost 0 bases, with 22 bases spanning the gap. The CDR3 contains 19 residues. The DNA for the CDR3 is TGTGCCAGCAGCCCTCGAGCAGGTTCGGTCCAACTAGCCAAAAACATTCAGTACTTC. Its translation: CASSPRAGSVQLAKNIQYF.

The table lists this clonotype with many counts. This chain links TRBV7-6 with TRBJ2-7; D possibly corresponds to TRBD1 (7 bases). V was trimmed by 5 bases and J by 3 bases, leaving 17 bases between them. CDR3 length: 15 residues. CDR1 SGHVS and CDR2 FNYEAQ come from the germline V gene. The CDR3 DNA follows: TGTGCCAGCAGCCCGGAGGGGGCGATCGTCTACGAGCAGTACTTC. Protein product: CASSPEGAIVYEQYF.

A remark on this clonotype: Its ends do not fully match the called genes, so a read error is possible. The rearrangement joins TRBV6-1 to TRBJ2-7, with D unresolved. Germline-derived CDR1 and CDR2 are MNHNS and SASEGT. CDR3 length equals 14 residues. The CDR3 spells CASRETFSSYEPYF. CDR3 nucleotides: TGTGCCAGCAGGGAGACATTCTCATCCTACGAGCCGTACTTC.

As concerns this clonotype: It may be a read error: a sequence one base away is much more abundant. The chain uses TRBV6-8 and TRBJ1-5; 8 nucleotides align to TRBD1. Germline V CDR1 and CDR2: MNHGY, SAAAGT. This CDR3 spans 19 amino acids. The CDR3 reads CACSYVTETGEVRNQPQHF. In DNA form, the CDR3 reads TGTGCCTGCAGTTACGTAACGGAGACAGGGGAAGTTCGCAATCAGCCCCAGCATTTT.

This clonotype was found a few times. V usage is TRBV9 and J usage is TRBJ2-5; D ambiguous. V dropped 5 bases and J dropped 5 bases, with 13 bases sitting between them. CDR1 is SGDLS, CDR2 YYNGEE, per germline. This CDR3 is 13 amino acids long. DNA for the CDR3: TGTGCCAGCAGTTGGGCCTACGGGGAGACCCAGTACTTC. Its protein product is CASSWAYGETQYF.

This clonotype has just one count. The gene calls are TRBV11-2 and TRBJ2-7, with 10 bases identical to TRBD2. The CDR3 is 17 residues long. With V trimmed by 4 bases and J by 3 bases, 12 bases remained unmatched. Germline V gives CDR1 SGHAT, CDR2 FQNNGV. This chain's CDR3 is CASSSPRGGTSDYEQYF. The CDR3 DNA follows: TGTGCCAGCAGCTCCCCCCGGGGGGGGACTAGCGACTACGAGCAGTACTTC. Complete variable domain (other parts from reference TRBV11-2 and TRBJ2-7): EAGVAQSPRYKIIEKRQSVAFWCNPISGHATLYWYQQILGQGPKLLIQFQNNGVVDDSQLPKDRFSAERLKGVDSTLKIQPAKLEDSAVYLCASSSPRGGTSDYEQYFGPGTRLTVT.

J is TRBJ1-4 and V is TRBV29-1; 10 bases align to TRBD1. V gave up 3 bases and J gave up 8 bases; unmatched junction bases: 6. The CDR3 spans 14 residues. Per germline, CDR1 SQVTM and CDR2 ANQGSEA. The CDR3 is CSVETGGFREKLFF. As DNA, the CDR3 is TGCAGCGTTGAGACAGGGGGCTTCCGCGAAAAACTGTTTTTT.

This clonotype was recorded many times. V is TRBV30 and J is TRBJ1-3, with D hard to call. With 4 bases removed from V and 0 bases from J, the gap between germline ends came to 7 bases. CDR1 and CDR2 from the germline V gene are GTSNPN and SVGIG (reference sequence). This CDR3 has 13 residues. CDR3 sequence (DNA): TGTGCCTGGACAGCGAGCTCTGGAAACACCATATATTTT. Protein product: CAWTASSGNTIYF.

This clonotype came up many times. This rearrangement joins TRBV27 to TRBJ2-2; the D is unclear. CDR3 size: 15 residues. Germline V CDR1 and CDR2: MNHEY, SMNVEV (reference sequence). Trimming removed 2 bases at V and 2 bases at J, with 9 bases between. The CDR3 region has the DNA TGTGCCAGCAGTTTAATGATGGTCAACACCGGGGAGCTGTTTTTT. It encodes CASSLMMVNTGELFF.

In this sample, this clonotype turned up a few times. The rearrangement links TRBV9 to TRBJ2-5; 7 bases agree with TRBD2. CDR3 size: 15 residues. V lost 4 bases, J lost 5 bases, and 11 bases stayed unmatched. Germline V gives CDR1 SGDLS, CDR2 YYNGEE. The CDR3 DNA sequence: TGTGCCAGCAGCTCCAGCCGGGACTACTATGAGACCCAGTACTTC. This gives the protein CASSSSRDYYETQYF.

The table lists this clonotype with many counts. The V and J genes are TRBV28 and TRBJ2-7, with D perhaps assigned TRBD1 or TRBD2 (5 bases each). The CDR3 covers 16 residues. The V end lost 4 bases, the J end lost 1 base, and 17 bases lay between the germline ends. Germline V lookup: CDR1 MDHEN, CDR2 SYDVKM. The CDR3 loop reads CASSWIWDRQSYEQYF. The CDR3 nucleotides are TGTGCCAGCAGTTGGATTTGGGACCGCCAATCCTACGAGCAGTACTTC. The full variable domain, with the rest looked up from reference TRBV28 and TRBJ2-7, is DVKVTQSSRYLVKRTGEKVFLECVQDMDHENMFWYRQDPGLGLRLIYFSYDVKMKEKGDIPEGYSVSREKKERFSLILESASTNQTSMYLCASSWIWDRQSYEQYFGPGTRLTVT.

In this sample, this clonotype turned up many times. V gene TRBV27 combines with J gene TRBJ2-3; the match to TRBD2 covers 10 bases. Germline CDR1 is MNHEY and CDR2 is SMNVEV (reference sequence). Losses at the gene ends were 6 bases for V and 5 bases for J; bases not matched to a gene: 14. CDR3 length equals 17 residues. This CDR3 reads CASSPQEREGREDTQYF. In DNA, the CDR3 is TGTGCCAGCAGCCCCCAAGAGCGGGAGGGCCGTGAAGATACGCAGTATTTT.

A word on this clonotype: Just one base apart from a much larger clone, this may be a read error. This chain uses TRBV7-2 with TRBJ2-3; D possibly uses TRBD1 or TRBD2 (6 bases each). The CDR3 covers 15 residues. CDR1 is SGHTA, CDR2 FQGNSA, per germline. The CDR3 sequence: CASFSWAGGTGTQYF. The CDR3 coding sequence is TGTGCCAGCTTCTCTTGGGCCGGGGGCACAGGTACGCAGTATTTT.

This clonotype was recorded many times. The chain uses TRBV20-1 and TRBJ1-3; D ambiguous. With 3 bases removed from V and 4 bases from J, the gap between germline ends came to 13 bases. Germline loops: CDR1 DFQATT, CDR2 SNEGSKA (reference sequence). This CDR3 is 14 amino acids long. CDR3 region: CSAREQNPGNTIYF. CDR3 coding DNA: TGCAGTGCTAGGGAACAGAACCCCGGAAACACCATATATTTT.

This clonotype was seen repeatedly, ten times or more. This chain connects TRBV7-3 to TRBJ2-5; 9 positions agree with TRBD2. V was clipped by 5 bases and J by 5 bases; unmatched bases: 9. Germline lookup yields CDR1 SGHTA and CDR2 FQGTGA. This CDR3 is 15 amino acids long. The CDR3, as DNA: TGTGCCAGCAGCGAAAACGGACTAGCGTATGAGACCCAGTACTTC. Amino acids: CASSENGLAYETQYF.

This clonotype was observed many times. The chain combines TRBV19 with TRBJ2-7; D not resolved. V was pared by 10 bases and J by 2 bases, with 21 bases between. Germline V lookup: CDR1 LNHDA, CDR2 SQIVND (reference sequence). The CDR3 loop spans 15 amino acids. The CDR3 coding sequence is TGTGCCACCTCGGACGGGCAATCCTATACCTACGAGCAGTACTTC. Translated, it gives CATSDGQSYTYEQYF.

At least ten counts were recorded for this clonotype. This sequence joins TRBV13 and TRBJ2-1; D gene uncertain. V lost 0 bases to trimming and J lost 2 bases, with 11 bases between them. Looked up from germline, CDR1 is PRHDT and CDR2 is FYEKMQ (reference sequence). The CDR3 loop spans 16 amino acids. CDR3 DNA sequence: TGTGCCAGCAGCTTAGGGGCCCGCCCAACCTACAATGAGCAGTTCTTC. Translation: CASSLGARPTYNEQFF.

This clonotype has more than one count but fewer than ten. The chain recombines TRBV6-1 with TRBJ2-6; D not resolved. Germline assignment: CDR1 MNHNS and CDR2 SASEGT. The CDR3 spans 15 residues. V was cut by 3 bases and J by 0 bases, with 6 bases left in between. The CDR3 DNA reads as TGTGCCAGCAGTGAGGCACTCTCTGGGGCCAACGTCCTGACTTTC. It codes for CASSEALSGANVLTF.

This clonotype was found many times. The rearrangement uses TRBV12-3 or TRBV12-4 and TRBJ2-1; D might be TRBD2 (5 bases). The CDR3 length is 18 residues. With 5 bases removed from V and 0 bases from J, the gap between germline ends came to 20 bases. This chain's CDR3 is CASSQSQGSAISYNEQFF. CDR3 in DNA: TGTGCCAGCAGTCAGAGTCAAGGTAGCGCGATCTCCTACAATGAGCAGTTCTTC.